One sample yielded the 16 T cell receptor beta chains listed below, sequenced in a study of T cells in Graves' hyperthyroidism and ophthalmopathy. RNA transcripts yielded amplified TCR beta CDR3 regions. HTBI primers drove first-round RT-PCR of the TCR CDR3. TCRdb re-called the multiplex PCR reads through MiXCR, storing one row per CDR3 protein. The top ten clones hold 8.4% of a sample with roughly 740,000 distinct CDR3 sequences, 16% of them seen once. Sequences were obtained from blood. The receptors shown here come from a man between 18 and 35 years old with Graves' hyperthyroidism.

This clonotype was recorded at least ten times. The rearrangement links TRBV7-3 to TRBJ1-1, with a weak D call TRBD1 (6 bases). CDR1 and CDR2 from the germline V gene are SGHTA and FQGTGA. Trimming cost V 3 bases and J 0 bases, with 17 bases left between them. The CDR3 is made up of 17 amino acids. The CDR3 sequence: CASSLGGGASMNTEAFF. DNA of the CDR3: TGTGCCAGCAGCTTGGGGGGCGGGGCGAGCATGAACACTGAAGCTTTCTTT.

This clonotype was observed a few times. The V call is TRBV4-3, the J call TRBJ1-1; D perhaps matches TRBD1 (5 bases). Germline-derived CDR1 and CDR2 are LGHNA and YSLEER. Trimming pared 0 bases from V and 1 base from J, leaving 15 bases between. This CDR3 contains 17 residues. This CDR3 is CASSQEVTRAENTEAFF. The CDR3 DNA reads TGCGCCAGCAGCCAAGAGGTAACCAGGGCGGAGAACACTGAAGCTTTCTTT.

The chain couples TRBV18 to TRBJ1-2; maybe TRBD1 (5 bases). CDR3 length: 12 residues. Trimming pared 2 bases from V and 6 bases from J, leaving 7 bases between. Germline V lookup: CDR1 KGHSH, CDR2 LQKENI. CDR3 residues: CASSPSGNGYTF. DNA for the CDR3: TGTGCCAGCTCACCATCAGGGAATGGCTACACCTTC. The full variable domain, with the rest looked up from reference TRBV18 and TRBJ1-2, is NAGVMQNPRHLVRRRGQEARLRCSPMKGHSHVYWYRQLPEEGLKFMVYLQKENIIDESGMPKERFSAEFPKEGPSILRIQQVVRGDSAAYFCASSPSGNGYTFGSGTRLTVV.

At least ten counts were recorded for this clonotype. The V call is TRBV28, the J call TRBJ1-1; the match to TRBD1 covers 9 bases. CDR1 and CDR2 (germline): MDHEN, SYDVKM. The CDR3 is made up of 15 amino acids. Germline trimming cut 4 bases from V and 11 bases from J; bases unmatched to any gene: 14. CDR3 in amino acids: CASSSDGQGSGMAFF. DNA for the CDR3: TGTGCCAGCAGTTCCGACGGACAGGGGTCCGGGATGGCTTTCTTT.

This clonotype was picked up many times. The V gene is TRBV5-1, the J gene TRBJ2-1; D might be TRBD1 (6 bases). Germline CDR1 reads SGHRS; CDR2 reads YFSETQ. V lost 4 bases to trimming and J lost 1 base, with 15 bases between them. CDR3 size: 16 residues. CDR3 nucleotides: TGCGCCAGCAGCATCCTGGGGGCTTTGTCCTACAATGAGCAGTTCTTC. Residues: CASSILGALSYNEQFF.

This sequence joins TRBV19 and TRBJ1-5, with a tentative D call TRBD1 (5 bases). The CDR3 runs 14 residues. The ends were cut back, 6 bases at V and 7 bases at J, with 16 bases in the middle. The germline V gene encodes CDR1 LNHDA and CDR2 SQIVND (reference sequence). The CDR3 DNA reads as TGTGCCAGTAGGGCTTCGCCAGGGAGCCAGCCCCAGCATTTT. Encoded protein: CASRASPGSQPQHF.

The V call is TRBV10-1, the J call TRBJ2-1; D is ambiguous. Trimming removed 0 bases at V and 7 bases at J, with 16 bases between. CDR1 is WNHNN and CDR2 is SYGVQD in the germline V gene (reference sequence). This CDR3 spans 16 amino acids. The CDR3 bases are TGCGCCAGCAGTGAGTCTCGGTCCAGCGCGAGTAATGAGCAGTTCTTC. Protein: CASSESRSSASNEQFF.

This clonotype was seen only a few times. This rearrangement joins TRBV29-1 to TRBJ2-6, with D possibly TRBD1 on 5 matching bases. The CDR3 is 13 amino acids. Looked up from germline, CDR1 is SQVTM and CDR2 is ANQGSEA. V was shortened by 4 bases and J by 4 bases, with 8 bases between the two germline ends. The CDR3 is CSVVGVGANVLTF. The DNA of the CDR3 is TGCAGCGTTGTAGGGGTAGGGGCCAACGTCCTGACTTTC.

The rearrangement uses TRBV13 and TRBJ2-1; possibly TRBD2 for D (7 bases). CDR3 size: 15 residues. The V end was cut by 1 base, the J end by 6 bases, with 13 bases between. Germline CDR1 and CDR2: PRHDT and FYEKMQ (reference sequence). CDR3 in amino acids: CASSLERGGGNEQFF. The CDR3 region has the DNA TGTGCCAGCAGCTTAGAAAGGGGAGGGGGCAATGAGCAGTTCTTC.

This clonotype was detected a few times. The chain couples TRBV3-1 to TRBJ2-5; 9 nucleotides line up with TRBD1. The CDR3 loop spans 13 amino acids. After removal of 1 base from V and 9 bases from J, the junction contained 3 bases not matched to a gene. CDR1 is LGHDT, CDR2 YNNKEL, per germline (reference sequence). Here the CDR3 DNA reads TGTGCCAGCAGCCAAGGAGGACAGGGGTCCCAGTACTTC. This sequence encodes CASSQGGQGSQYF.

This chain connects TRBV4-3 to TRBJ2-2; D tentatively reads TRBD1 or TRBD2 (6 bases each). This CDR3 has 20 residues. Per the germline V gene, CDR1 is LGHNA and CDR2 is YSLEER. Trimming took off 4 bases at V and 4 bases at J, with 28 bases between the two ends. For the CDR3, the DNA is TGCGCCAGCAGCCTTCCTAAGGGGGGCGGGTATCCTAAGGGCACCGGGGAGCTGTTTTTT. Translated: CASSLPKGGGYPKGTGELFF.

This clonotype came up many times. V gene TRBV7-3 combines with J gene TRBJ2-7; the D is unclear. The V end was cut by 5 bases, the J end by 2 bases, with 16 bases between. The CDR3 length is 15 residues. Germline CDR1 and CDR2: SGHTA and FQGTGA. Here the CDR3 reads CASSPFGSRTYEQYF. The DNA of the CDR3 is TGTGCCAGCAGCCCGTTCGGCTCTCGTACCTACGAGCAGTACTTC.

This clonotype was detected many times. CDR3 amino acids: CASSLWGVEQFF. The CDR3 bases are TGTGCCAGCAGTTTGTGGGGTGTAGAGCAGTTCTTC. The chain carries TRBV28 and TRBJ2-1; D ambiguous. There are 12 residues in the CDR3. Trimming cost V 3 bases and J 10 bases, with 10 bases left between them. Germline CDR1 MDHEN, CDR2 SYDVKM.

This clonotype was found a few times. The chain links TRBV24-1 to TRBJ2-1, with 13 bases aligning to TRBD2. The germline V gene has CDR1 KGHDR and CDR2 SFDVKD. V lost 4 bases to trimming and J lost 6 bases; unmatched junction nucleotides: 5. The CDR3 covers 16 residues. The CDR3 spells CATSDAGTSGINEQFF. In nucleotides, the CDR3 is TGTGCCACCAGTGACGCCGGGACTAGCGGGATCAATGAGCAGTTCTTC.

The chain uses TRBV25-1 and TRBJ1-4, with 9 bases fitting TRBD1. Trimming cost V 1 base and J 6 bases; bases outside gene matches: 6. CDR3 length: 16 residues. Germline V gene lookup returns CDR1 MGHDK and CDR2 SYGVNS. The CDR3 loop reads CASSEFWTGDDEKLFF. CDR3 in DNA: TGTGCCAGCAGTGAATTTTGGACAGGGGATGATGAAAAACTGTTTTTT.

This clonotype occurred many times. V and J are TRBV7-2 and TRBJ2-7; D not certain. Trimming removed 5 bases at V and 3 bases at J, with 11 bases between. CDR3 length: 13 residues. The germline gives CDR1 SGHTA, CDR2 FQGNSA. DNA for the CDR3: TGTGCCAGCAGCGCGGCGATGCACTACGAGCAGTACTTC. It encodes CASSAAMHYEQYF.